A single sample gave rise to the 32 T cell receptor gamma chains below, sequenced in a study of gamma-delta chains in newborns, infants, children. TCRdb reapplied CATT to the reads. Of some 800 gamma-chain clones detected, roughly 68% appear once; the ten largest clones hold roughly 25%. The source material was blood. Receptors were obtained from a child who was a newborn, infant or young child, either healthy, febrile or measles-vaccinated (not recorded which).

V is TRGV9 and J is TRGJP. The J gene is absent in TCRdb and was assigned here via DNA matching to germline. V trimming: 0 bases; J trimming: 2 bases; junction bases outside the gene matches: 7. CDR3 length: 19 amino acids. From germline, CDR1 is GITISATS and CDR2 ISYDGTV (reference sequence). Written as DNA, the CDR3 is TGTGCCTTGTGGGAGGTGCGGGTGAGGCAAGAGTTGGGCAAAAAAATCAAGGTATTT. This translates into CALWEVRVRQELGKKIKVF.

The table lists this clone with a count of one. The J gene is TRGJ1 or TRGJ2, the V gene TRGV4. TCRdb carries no J gene annotation; the J gene was assigned here by matching the DNA with germline. The germline V gene has CDR1 EGSTGY and CDR2 YDSYTSSV. This CDR3 comprises 12 residues. V was clipped by 0 bases and J by 10 bases; unmatched bases: 6. CDR3 nucleotides: TGTGCCACCTGGGATGGGCAGCACAAGAAACTCTTT. Translating gives CATWDGQHKKLF.

About this clone itself: Its ends do not fully match the called genes, so a read error is possible. The chain uses TRGV4 and TRGJ1 or TRGJ2. The J gene was missing in TCRdb and was found by matching the end of the DNA to germline. The CDR3 sequence is 12 residues long. In germline, CDR1 is EGSTGY, CDR2 YDSYTSSV. CDR3: CANWDGYYKKLF. The CDR3 bases are TGTGCCAACTGGGATGGTTATTATAAGAAACTCTTT.

This clone turned up a few times. Other DNA variants within this sample encode the same CDR3. The chain couples TRGV9 to TRGJP. No J gene is reported in TCRdb; it was inferred here by comparing the DNA with germline. The germline gives CDR1 GITISATS, CDR2 ISYDGTV (reference sequence). V was pared by 0 bases and J by 6 bases, with 5 bases of the junction left unmatched. The CDR3 sequence is 17 residues long. CDR3 residues: CALWEVKGELGKKIKVF. The CDR3 region has the DNA TGTGCCTTGTGGGAGGTGAAGGGAGAGTTGGGCAAAAAAATCAAGGTATTT.

This clone was recorded a few times. Other DNA sequences from this sample encode an identical CDR3 as well. The chain joins TRGV9 to TRGJP. Per the germline V gene, CDR1 is GITISATS and CDR2 is ISYDGTV (reference sequence). The CDR3 extends over 16 amino acids. The junction had 2 bases not matched to a gene; V was cut back by 2 bases and J by 4 bases. The CDR3, as DNA: TGTGCCTTGTGGGAGGCCCAAGAGTTGGGCAAAAAAATCAAGGTATTT. Protein product: CALWEAQELGKKIKVF.

For this clone: Other DNA sequences in this specimen translate into the identical CDR3. CDR3 coding DNA: TGTGCCTTGTGGGAGGTGATCGAGTTGGGCAAAAAAATCAAGGTATTT. It is translated as CALWEVIELGKKIKVF. This chain links TRGV9 with TRGJP. The J gene, absent from TCRdb, was called here by matching the DNA to germline. Trimming took 0 bases from V and 7 from J; bases not matched to a gene: 3. There are 16 residues in the CDR3. Germline lookup yields CDR1 GITISATS and CDR2 ISYDGTV (reference sequence).

The assigned J gene is TRGJP, but the V gene is uncalled. CDR3 length equals 14 residues. The CDR3 region is CALWSQLGKKIKVF. CDR3 DNA sequence: TGTGCCTTGTGGTCTCAGTTGGGCAAAAAAATCAAGGTATTT.

The chain combines TRGV9 with TRGJ1 or TRGJ2. TCRdb leaves out the J gene; it was filled in here by matching the DNA to germline. The germline V gene has CDR1 GITISATS and CDR2 ISYDGTV (reference sequence). This CDR3 has 15 residues. The trim removed 0 bases at V and 0 bases at J, leaving 5 bases unmatched. The CDR3 DNA follows: TGTGCCTTGTGGGAGGTGCGGGTGAATTATTATAAGAAACTCTTT. Protein product: CALWEVRVNYYKKLF.

The V gene went uncalled, while the J gene is TRGJ1 or TRGJ2. The CDR3 covers 14 residues. The CDR3 bases are TGTGCCTTGTGGGAGGTGCACCCTTATTATAAGAAACTCTTT. Translated, it gives CALWEVHPYYKKLF.

In regard to this clone: Since a far larger clone is one base different, this is likely a read error. Other DNA sequences in the same sample also yield this CDR3. Here the V gene is TRGV9, but the J gene went uncalled. The germline V gene encodes CDR1 GITISATS and CDR2 ISYDGTV (reference sequence). The CDR3 spans 16 residues. CDR3 loop: CALWEVQELGKKIKVF. CDR3 DNA sequence: TGTGCCTTGTGGGAGGTGCAAGAGTTGGGCAAAAAAATTAAGGTATTT.

The chain joins TRGV2 to TRGJ1 or TRGJ2. TCRdb does not report a J gene; here it was assigned by matching the DNA to germline references. The CDR3 is 13 residues long. Unmatched junction bases numbered 6, after V lost 0 bases and J lost 7 bases. Germline V gene data show CDR1 as EGSNGY and CDR2 as YDSYNSKV. The CDR3 DNA sequence: TGTGCCACCTGGGACGGGCCCTGGTATAAGAAACTCTTT. This sequence encodes CATWDGPWYKKLF.

The chain employs TRGV9 and TRGJ1 or TRGJ2. The CDR3 contains 13 residues. Germline assignment: CDR1 GITISATS and CDR2 ISYDGTV (reference sequence). The V and J ends lost 0 bases and 6 bases, in that order; junction bases with no gene match: 5. The DNA of the CDR3 is TGTGCCTTGTGGGAGGTGCGCCTTTATAAGAAACTCTTT. The encoded protein is CALWEVRLYKKLF.

The CDR3 nucleotides are TGTGCCACCTGGGATGGGCGAGTCTTGAAACTCTTT. Translated: CATWDGRVLKLF. Without a V gene call, the J gene is given as TRGJ1 or TRGJ2. This CDR3 region has 12 residues.

In regard to this clone: An end of the junction differs from the germline gene, which may be a read error. The chain uses TRGV9 and TRGJP. The J gene comes from matching the DNA to germline here; TCRdb lacks it. Germline assignment: CDR1 GITISATS and CDR2 ISYDGTV (reference sequence). CDR3 length equals 14 residues. Here the CDR3 DNA reads TGTGCCTTGGGGGAGGAGTTGGGCAAAAAAATCAAGGTATTT. Translation: CALGEELGKKIKVF.

CDR3 coding DNA: TGTGCCTTGTGGGTGGTGCTAATGTTGGGCAAAAAAATCAAGGTATTT. It encodes CALWVVLMLGKKIKVF. The J gene call is TRGJP, but no V gene call exists. The CDR3 consists of 16 residues.

This clone was seen just once. It may be a read error: a sequence one base away is much more abundant. The CDR3 DNA follows: TGTGCCTTGTGGGGGGTTCAAGAGTTGGGCAAAAAAATCAAGGTATTT. Protein sequence: CALWGVQELGKKIKVF. The chain links TRGV9 to TRGJP. In the absence of a J gene in TCRdb, the DNA was matched to germline to assign it here. The CDR3 has 16 residues. From germline, CDR1 is GITISATS and CDR2 ISYDGTV (reference sequence). The junction had 5 bases not matched to a gene; V was cut back by 5 bases and J by 4 bases.

With regard to this clone: This specimen includes other DNA sequences encoding the same CDR3. The chain has TRGV9 and TRGJP. The J gene, absent from TCRdb, was called here by matching the DNA to germline. The J segment lost 7 bases and the V segment lost 1 base, leaving 4 bases of the junction unmatched. This CDR3 is 16 amino acids long. Germline V gene data show CDR1 as GITISATS and CDR2 as ISYDGTV (reference sequence). CDR3 amino acids: CALWEVRELGKKIKVF. Written as DNA, the CDR3 is TGTGCCTTGTGGGAGGTAAGGGAGTTGGGCAAAAAAATCAAGGTATTT.

The rearrangement uses TRGV3 and TRGJ1 or TRGJ2. TCRdb supplies no J gene; here it was assigned by aligning the nucleotide sequence to germline. The CDR3 totals 14 residues. The ends lost 3 bases at V and 5 bases at J; junction bases unmatched: 10. CDR1 VTNTFY and CDR2 YDVSTARD come from the germline V gene (reference sequence). CDR3 amino acids: CATWDDPTDYKKLF. The CDR3, as DNA: TGTGCCACCTGGGACGACCCTACTGATTATAAGAAACTCTTT.

No V gene was called, and the J gene is TRGJ1 or TRGJ2. This CDR3 has 13 amino acids. CDR3 sequence (DNA): TGTGCCACCTGGGACAACCTTCGTTATAAGAAACTCTTT. Translation gives CATWDNLRYKKLF.

The J segment is TRGJ1 or TRGJ2; no V gene was assigned. This CDR3 spans 12 amino acids. CDR3 DNA: TGTGCCACCTGGGACAGCAGATATAAGAAACTCTTT. It yields the protein CATWDSRYKKLF.

This chain uses TRGV2 with TRGJ1 or TRGJ2. Assignment of the J gene here rests on matching the DNA to germline, because TCRdb gives none. V was clipped by 1 base and J by 7 bases; unmatched bases: 10. CDR3 length: 14 residues. CDR1 is EGSNGY, CDR2 YDSYNSKV, per germline. CDR3 residues: CATWDGRTLYKKLF. DNA of the CDR3: TGTGCCACCTGGGACGGCCGGACCTTATATAAGAAACTCTTT.

V usage is TRGV9 and J usage is TRGJ1 or TRGJ2. TCRdb records no J gene; here it was assigned by comparing the DNA to germline. Germline CDR1 GITISATS, CDR2 ISYDGTV (reference sequence). There are 13 residues in the CDR3. With V trimmed by 2 bases and J by 7 bases, 8 bases remained unmatched. CDR3 sequence (DNA): TGTGCCTTGTGGGAGGCACCGGGGTATAAGAAACTCTTT. It translates to CALWEAPGYKKLF.

This clone was found a few times. The rearrangement links TRGV9 to TRGJP. CDR1 and CDR2 (germline): GITISATS, ISYDGTV (reference sequence). The V gene end was trimmed by 3 bases and the J gene end by 6 bases; junction bases not matched to a gene: 5. The CDR3 contains 16 residues. The CDR3 protein is CALWEPRELGKKIKVF. The CDR3 DNA reads as TGTGCCTTGTGGGAGCCACGAGAGTTGGGCAAAAAAATCAAGGTATTT.

The rearrangement joins TRGV9 to TRGJP. Matching the DNA to germline supplied the J gene, which TCRdb does not give. The CDR3 has 16 residues. The V gene's germline CDR1 is GITISATS and CDR2 ISYDGTV (reference sequence). Trimming cost V 3 bases and J 7 bases; bases outside gene matches: 6. The CDR3 nucleotides read TGTGCCTTGTGGGAGCTTAGCGAGTTGGGCAAAAAAATCAAGGTATTT. It encodes CALWELSELGKKIKVF.

The rearrangement joins TRGV9 to TRGJP. Germline matching of the DNA provided the J gene here, since TCRdb leaves it blank. CDR1 GITISATS and CDR2 ISYDGTV come from the germline V gene (reference sequence). The CDR3 contains 15 residues. With 3 bases clipped from V and 8 bases from J, the junction kept 4 bases outside the gene matches. CDR3 loop: CALWENKLGKKIKVF. For the CDR3, the DNA is TGTGCCTTGTGGGAGAATAAGTTGGGCAAAAAAATCAAGGTATTT.

V usage is TRGV9 and J usage is TRGJ1 or TRGJ2. The J gene is not listed in TCRdb, so it was assigned here from a DNA match to germline. The V gene end was trimmed by 0 bases and the J gene end by 2 bases; junction bases not matched to a gene: 7. Germline V lookup: CDR1 GITISATS, CDR2 ISYDGTV (reference sequence). This CDR3 has 15 residues. CDR3 in amino acids: CALWEVHHYYYKKLF. DNA of the CDR3: TGTGCCTTGTGGGAGGTGCATCATTATTATTATAAGAAACTCTTT.

On this clone itself: One junction end does not reproduce the germline sequence, and a read error may be involved. The chain uses TRGV9 and TRGJP. TCRdb is silent on the J gene; assignment here came from matching the DNA to germline. The CDR3 sequence is 17 residues long. Germline V gene data show CDR1 as GITISATS and CDR2 as ISYDGTV (reference sequence). CDR3 sequence (DNA): TGTGCCGTGTGGGAGGTGCATGGAGAGTTGGGCAAAAAAATCAAGGTATTT. Its translation: CAVWEVHGELGKKIKVF.

On this clone: Other DNA variants within this sample encode the same CDR3. The DNA for the CDR3 is TGTGCCACCTGGGACAGGCGGTATAAGAAACTCTTT. This sequence encodes CATWDRRYKKLF. The chain recombines TRGV3 with TRGJ1 or TRGJ2. The J gene, absent from TCRdb, was called here by matching the DNA to germline. The CDR3 runs 12 residues. V lost 0 bases and J lost 7; bases outside the gene matches: 3. Germline V gene data show CDR1 as VTNTFY and CDR2 as YDVSTARD (reference sequence).

The chain employs TRGV5 and TRGJ1 or TRGJ2. Assignment of the J gene here rests on matching the DNA to germline, because TCRdb gives none. The CDR3 has 13 residues. Germline trimming cut 3 bases from V and 6 bases from J; bases unmatched to any gene: 8. Per germline, CDR1 VINAFY and CDR2 YDVSNSKD. In DNA form, the CDR3 reads TGTGCCACCTGGGACCTAGAGAGTTATAAGAAACTCTTT. It is translated as CATWDLESYKKLF.

Here the J gene is TRGJ1 or TRGJ2 and the V gene is not called. The CDR3 is 13 amino acids. The CDR3 region is CATWVRNYYKKLF. The CDR3 coding sequence is TGTGCCACCTGGGTCAGGAATTATTATAAGAAACTCTTT.

The V gene was left uncalled, and the J gene is TRGJ1 or TRGJ2. This CDR3 has 14 residues. CDR3 nucleotide sequence: TGTGCCACCTGGGACACCCACCTTTATTATAAGAAACTCTTT. Translated: CATWDTHLYYKKLF.

The rearrangement joins TRGV2 to TRGJP2. TCRdb supplies no J gene; here it was assigned by aligning the nucleotide sequence to germline. Germline loops: CDR1 EGSNGY, CDR2 YDSYNSKV. The CDR3 spans 15 residues. V was clipped by 0 bases and J by 1 base; unmatched bases: 2. The CDR3 loop reads CATWDGPSSDWIKTF. The CDR3 nucleotides read TGTGCCACCTGGGACGGGCCTAGTAGTGATTGGATCAAGACGTTT.